The 16 T cell receptor beta chains listed next were all sequenced from one sample in a study of T cell changes during pregnancy in multiple sclerosis. The data were produced by immunoSEQ multiplex PCR, yet TCRdb's version contains in-frame clones alone and is incomplete. The sample records 20,000 to 25,000 clones, 70% to 90% being singletons. Source: CD8+ T cells from peripheral blood mononuclear cells, taken before pregnancy. The receptors originated from a female donor with multiple sclerosis, enrolled in a pregnancy study.

This clone appeared once. V usage is TRBV7-3 and J usage is TRBJ2-6, with TRBD1 identical over 8 bases. Germline lookup yields CDR1 SGHTA and CDR2 FQGTGA. The CDR3 is 18 residues long. Germline trimming cut 4 bases from V and 0 bases from J; bases unmatched to any gene: 8. Written as DNA, the CDR3 is TGTGCCAGCAGCTCCCCGGACAGGGCCCACTCTGGGGCCAACGTCCTGACTTTC. Translating gives CASSSPDRAHSGANVLTF.

This clone turned up a few times. The chain couples TRBV6-5 to TRBJ1-5; D is uncertain. CDR1 MNHEY and CDR2 SVGAGI come from the germline V gene. The CDR3 loop spans 13 amino acids. V was pared by 10 bases and J by 0 bases, with 10 bases between. CDR3 sequence (DNA): TGTGCCACAGGAGGCCTTAGCAATCAGCCCCAGCATTTT. This sequence encodes CATGGLSNQPQHF.

The chain employs TRBV14 and TRBJ2-7, with TRBD2 matching over 10 bases. The CDR3 runs 19 residues. Germline assignment: CDR1 SGHDN and CDR2 FVKESK. Germline trimming cut 4 bases from V and 3 bases from J; bases unmatched to any gene: 18. The CDR3, as DNA: TGTGCCAGCAGCCCGGTCCTCCTAGCGGGAGCTTGGGCTGACTACGAGCAGTACTTC. It codes for CASSPVLLAGAWADYEQYF.

The chain joins TRBV29-1 to TRBJ2-5; tentative D call: TRBD1 (5 bases). This CDR3 contains 15 residues. Per the germline V gene, CDR1 is SQVTM and CDR2 is ANQGSEA. The V gene lost 5 bases and the J gene lost 1 base, with 17 bases spanning the gap. CDR3 bases: TGCAGCGTTATACAACAGGAGTACCCCCAAGAGACCCAGTACTTC. The encoded protein is CSVIQQEYPQETQYF. Filled out from reference TRBV29-1 and TRBJ2-5, the complete variable domain reads SAVISQKPSRDICQRGTSLTIQCQVDSQVTMMFWYRQQPGQSLTLIATANQGSEATYESGFVIDKFPISRPNLTFSTLTVSNMSPEDSSIYLCSVIQQEYPQETQYFGPGTRLLVL.

This clone appeared a few times. This chain connects TRBV27 to TRBJ2-7, with 12 bases matching TRBD2. CDR1 is MNHEY, CDR2 SMNVEV, per germline (reference sequence). The V gene end was trimmed by 5 bases and the J gene end by 7 bases; junction bases not matched to a gene: 6. This CDR3 has 14 amino acids. The CDR3 DNA is TGTGCCAGCAGTCCACGGACTAGCGGGGCTGAGCAGTACTTC. Amino acid sequence: CASSPRTSGAEQYF.

V and J are TRBV7-6 and TRBJ2-2; D perhaps matches TRBD2 (7 bases). The V gene lost 4 bases and the J gene lost 7 bases, with 10 bases spanning the gap. This CDR3 region has 13 residues. CDR1 is SGHVS, CDR2 FNYEAQ, per germline. CDR3 amino acids: CASSWGGGGELFF. The CDR3 nucleotides are TGTGCCAGCAGCTGGGGGGGCGGCGGGGAGCTGTTTTTT.

The chain couples TRBV18 to TRBJ2-3, with TRBD2 identical over 8 bases. J lost 4 bases, V lost 3 bases, and 9 bases had no gene match. The CDR3 runs to 16 residues. Germline-derived CDR1 and CDR2 are KGHSH and LQKENI. The CDR3 bases are TGTGCCAGCTCACCCACGGCGACTAGCGTTCCAGATACGCAGTATTTT. Protein product: CASSPTATSVPDTQYF.

The V gene is TRBV7-6, the J gene TRBJ2-2, with TRBD1 matching over 7 bases. The CDR3 spans 16 residues. Germline CDR1 SGHVS, CDR2 FNYEAQ. The ends lost 1 base at V and 5 bases at J; junction bases unmatched: 7. CDR3 coding DNA: TGTGCCAGCAGCTTAGTTGAGACAGGGAAGACCGGGGAGCTGTTTTTT. It specifies CASSLVETGKTGELFF. Supplemented by reference TRBV7-6 and TRBJ2-2, the full variable domain reads GAGVSQSPRYKVTKRGQDVALRCDPISGHVSLYWYRQALGQGPEFLTYFNYEAQQDKSGLPNDRFSAERPEGSISTLTIQRTEQRDSAMYRCASSLVETGKTGELFFGEGSRLTVL.

This chain connects TRBV2 to TRBJ1-1, with D maybe TRBD1 (5 bases). Per the germline V gene, CDR1 is SNHLY and CDR2 is FYNNEI. This CDR3 has 12 residues. Trimming pared 7 bases from V and 1 base from J, leaving 7 bases between. CDR3 amino acids: CASTQGNTEAFF. The CDR3, as DNA: TGTGCCAGCACCCAGGGGAACACTGAAGCTTTCTTT.

The V and J genes are TRBV5-1 and TRBJ2-7; 9 bases align to TRBD1. Losses at the gene ends were 4 bases for V and 4 bases for J; bases not matched to a gene: 6. The CDR3 has 14 residues. CDR1 SGHRS and CDR2 YFSETQ come from the germline V gene. CDR3 sequence: CASSAMGQGYEQYF. CDR3 coding DNA: TGCGCCAGCAGCGCTATGGGACAGGGTTACGAGCAGTACTTC.

V is TRBV6-6 and J is TRBJ2-3, with D possibly TRBD1 on 6 matching bases. CDR1 and CDR2 from the germline V gene are MNHNY and SVGAGI (reference sequence). The CDR3 consists of 15 residues. V was clipped by 5 bases and J by 2 bases, with 14 bases between them. The CDR3 coding sequence is TGTGCCAGCAGTGACCTAGACAGGTCCACAGATACGCAGTATTTT. This sequence encodes CASSDLDRSTDTQYF.

The J gene is TRBJ2-7, the V gene TRBV6-1; a possible D gene is TRBD2 (5 bases). This CDR3 has 13 residues. Germline CDR1 and CDR2: MNHNS and SASEGT. Trimming removed 3 bases from V and 3 bases from J, with 9 bases in between. CDR3 residues: CASSDRDHYEQYF. CDR3 sequence (DNA): TGTGCCAGCAGTGACCGGGATCACTACGAGCAGTACTTC.

The gene calls are TRBV6-4 and TRBJ2-1, with a tentative D call TRBD2 (7 bases). Trimming stripped 2 bases from V and 6 bases from J, with 14 bases between. The germline CDR1 and CDR2 sequences are MRHNA and SNTAGT. The CDR3 loop spans 15 amino acids. The CDR3 loop is CASSDVGGAANEQFF. The CDR3 DNA reads TGTGCCAGCAGTGACGTGGGGGGGGCCGCCAATGAGCAGTTCTTC.

The chain's CDR3 is CASSQDGSGGDTQYF. CDR3 DNA sequence: TGTGCCAGCAGCCAAGACGGTAGCGGGGGAGATACGCAGTATTTT. The V call is TRBV14, the J call TRBJ2-3, with 9 bases fitting TRBD2. The junction had 3 bases not matched to a gene; V was cut back by 0 bases and J by 5 bases. Germline V gene data show CDR1 as SGHDN and CDR2 as FVKESK. The CDR3 covers 15 residues. Using reference TRBV14 and TRBJ2-3 for the parts outside the CDR3, the full variable domain is EAGVTQFPSHSVIEKGQTVTLRCDPISGHDNLYWYRRVMGKEIKFLLHFVKESKQDESGMPNNRFLAERTGGTYSTLKVQPAELEDSGVYFCASSQDGSGGDTQYFGPGTRLTVL.

The chain employs TRBV7-2 and TRBJ2-7, with no clear D. The CDR3 runs 13 residues. Trimming shortened V by 3 bases and J by 2 bases, and 8 bases separated the two germline ends. Germline-derived CDR1 and CDR2 are SGHTA and FQGNSA. This CDR3 reads CASSFGLPYEQYF. The DNA for the CDR3 is TGTGCCAGCAGCTTCGGTCTACCCTACGAGCAGTACTTC.

This rearrangement joins TRBV5-1 to TRBJ2-7; D ambiguous. Trimming cost V 2 bases and J 3 bases, with 9 bases left between them. The CDR3 runs to 13 residues. The V gene's germline CDR1 is SGHRS and CDR2 YFSETQ. The CDR3 coding sequence is TGCGCCAGCAGCTTCGGAGACCTCTACGAGCAGTACTTC. It codes for CASSFGDLYEQYF.